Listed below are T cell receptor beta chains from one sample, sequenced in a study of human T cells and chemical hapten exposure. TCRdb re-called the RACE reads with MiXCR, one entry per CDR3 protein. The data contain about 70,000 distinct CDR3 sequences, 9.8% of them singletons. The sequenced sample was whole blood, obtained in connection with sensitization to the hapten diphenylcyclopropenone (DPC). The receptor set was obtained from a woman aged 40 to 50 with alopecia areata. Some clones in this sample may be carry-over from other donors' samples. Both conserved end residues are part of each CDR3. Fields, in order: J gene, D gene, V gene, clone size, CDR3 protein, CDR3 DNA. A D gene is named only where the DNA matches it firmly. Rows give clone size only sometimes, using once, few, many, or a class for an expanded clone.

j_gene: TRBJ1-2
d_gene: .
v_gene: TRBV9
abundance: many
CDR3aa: CASTAGPYYGYTF
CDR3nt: TGTGCCAGCACCGCCGGACCCTACTATGGCTACACCTTC

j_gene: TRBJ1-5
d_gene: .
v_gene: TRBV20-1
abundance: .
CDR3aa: CSAPGGGTRGQPQHF
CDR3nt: TGCAGTGCCCCCGGGGGCGGTACTCGCGGTCAGCCCCAGCATTTT

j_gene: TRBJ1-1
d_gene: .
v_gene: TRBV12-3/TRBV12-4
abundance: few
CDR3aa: CASTFTGAFGTEAFF
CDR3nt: TGTGCCAGCACTTTTACCGGGGCCTTTGGGACTGAAGCTTTCTTT

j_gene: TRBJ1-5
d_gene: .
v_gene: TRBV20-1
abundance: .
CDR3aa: CSARAGRGYRQPQHF
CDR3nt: TGCAGTGCTAGAGCGGGTAGGGGCTACAGGCAGCCCCAGCATTTT

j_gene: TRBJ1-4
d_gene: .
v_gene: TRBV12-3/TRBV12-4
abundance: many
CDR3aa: CASSPQVGTNEKLFF
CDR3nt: TGTGCCAGCAGTCCCCAGGTCGGGACTAATGAAAAACTGTTTTTT

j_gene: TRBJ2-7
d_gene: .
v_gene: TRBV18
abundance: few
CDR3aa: CASSANRDSYEQYF
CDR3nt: TGTGCCAGCTCAGCGAACAGAGATTCTTACGAGCAGTACTTC

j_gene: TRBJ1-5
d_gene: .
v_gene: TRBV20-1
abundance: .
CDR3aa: CSTKRGGQPQHF
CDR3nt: TGCAGTACCAAAAGGGGAGGGCAGCCCCAGCATTTT

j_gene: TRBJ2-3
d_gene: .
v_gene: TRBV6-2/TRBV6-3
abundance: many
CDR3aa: CASSYRATDTQYF
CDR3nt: TGTGCCAGCAGTTACCGCGCCACAGATACGCAGTATTTT

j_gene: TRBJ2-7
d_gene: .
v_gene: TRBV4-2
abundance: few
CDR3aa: CASSQARDIYYEQYF
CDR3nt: TGTGCCAGCAGCCAAGCCAGGGACATCTACTACGAGCAGTACTTC

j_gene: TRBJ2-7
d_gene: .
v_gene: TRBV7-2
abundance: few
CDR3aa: CASSLWQGSSYEQYF
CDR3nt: TGTGCCAGCAGCTTATGGCAGGGGAGCTCCTACGAGCAGTACTTC

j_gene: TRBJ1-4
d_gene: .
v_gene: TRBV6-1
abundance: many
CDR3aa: CAINRAPNEKLFF
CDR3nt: TGTGCCATCAACAGGGCACCGAATGAAAAACTGTTTTTT

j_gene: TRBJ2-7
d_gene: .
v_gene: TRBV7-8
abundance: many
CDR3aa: CASSLADYRDPYF
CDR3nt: TGTGCCAGCAGCTTAGCAGACTACAGGGATCCGTACTTC

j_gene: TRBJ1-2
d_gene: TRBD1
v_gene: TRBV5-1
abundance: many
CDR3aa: CASRPITGASGYTF
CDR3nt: TGCGCCAGCAGACCTATTACAGGGGCGAGTGGCTACACCTTC

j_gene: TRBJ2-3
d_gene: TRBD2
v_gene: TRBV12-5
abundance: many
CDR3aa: CASGLVLAGGPGTQYF
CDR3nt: TGTGCTAGTGGTTTGGTCCTAGCGGGGGGGCCGGGTACGCAGTATTTT

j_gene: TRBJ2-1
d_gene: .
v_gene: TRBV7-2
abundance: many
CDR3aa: CASSQSGAAAKEQFF
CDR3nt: TGTGCCAGCTCCCAATCGGGGGCCGCGGCAAAGGAGCAGTTCTTC

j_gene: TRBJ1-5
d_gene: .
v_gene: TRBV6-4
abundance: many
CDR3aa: CASRSPRTKFQPQHF
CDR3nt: TGTGCCAGCAGGAGCCCTCGGACAAAATTTCAGCCCCAGCATTTT

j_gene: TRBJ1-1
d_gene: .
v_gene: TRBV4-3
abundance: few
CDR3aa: CASSQGTTNTEAFF
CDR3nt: TGCGCCAGCAGCCAAGGGACAACGAACACTGAAGCTTTCTTT

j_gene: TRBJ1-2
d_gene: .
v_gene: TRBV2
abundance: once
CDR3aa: CASRGDTGLYTF
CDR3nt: TGTGCCAGCAGGGGGGACACCGGACTTTACACCTTC

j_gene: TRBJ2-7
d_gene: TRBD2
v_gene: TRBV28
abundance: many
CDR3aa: CATRGSSGGSYEQYF
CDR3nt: TGTGCCACCAGGGGTTCTAGCGGGGGATCCTACGAGCAGTACTTC

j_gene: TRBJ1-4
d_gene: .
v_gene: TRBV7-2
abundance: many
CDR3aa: CASSQQGSANEKLFF
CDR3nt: TGTGCCAGCAGTCAACAGGGATCCGCTAATGAAAAACTGTTTTTT

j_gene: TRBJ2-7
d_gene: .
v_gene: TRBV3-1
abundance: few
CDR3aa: CASSQEPYEQYF
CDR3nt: TGTGCCAGCAGCCAAGAGCCCTACGAGCAGTACTTC

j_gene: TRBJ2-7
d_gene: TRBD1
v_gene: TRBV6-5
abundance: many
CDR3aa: CASTTGDSSYEQYF
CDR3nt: TGTGCCAGCACAACAGGGGACAGCTCCTACGAGCAGTACTTC

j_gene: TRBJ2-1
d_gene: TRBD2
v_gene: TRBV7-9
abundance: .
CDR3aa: CASGLAVSYNEQFF
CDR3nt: TGTGCCAGCGGCCTAGCGGTCTCCTACAATGAGCAGTTCTTC

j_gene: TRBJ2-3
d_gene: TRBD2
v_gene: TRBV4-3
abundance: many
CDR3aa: CASSQDLKGLGSTDTQYF
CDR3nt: TGCGCCAGCAGCCAAGATCTTAAGGGACTAGGAAGCACAGATACGCAGTATTTT

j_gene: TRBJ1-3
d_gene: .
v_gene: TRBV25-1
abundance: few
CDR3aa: CASSEDRLSSSGNTIYF
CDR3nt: TGTGCCAGCAGTGAAGACAGGCTCTCCTCCTCTGGAAACACCATATATTTT

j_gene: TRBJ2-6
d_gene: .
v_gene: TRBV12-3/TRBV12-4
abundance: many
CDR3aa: CASSYGANVLTF
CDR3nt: TGTGCCAGTTCGTATGGGGCCAACGTCCTGACTTTC

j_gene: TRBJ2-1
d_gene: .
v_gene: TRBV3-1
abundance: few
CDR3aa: CASSGRQGRYNEQFF
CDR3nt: TGTGCCAGCAGCGGCAGGCAGGGACGTTACAATGAGCAGTTCTTC

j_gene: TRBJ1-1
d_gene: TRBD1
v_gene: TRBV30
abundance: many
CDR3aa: CACRGGFSEAFF
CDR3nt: TGTGCCTGCAGGGGGGGATTCTCTGAAGCTTTCTTT

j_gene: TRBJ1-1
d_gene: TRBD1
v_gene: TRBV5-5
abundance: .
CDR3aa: CASSLEGQPNTEAFF
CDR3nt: TGTGCCAGCAGCTTGGAGGGACAGCCGAACACTGAAGCTTTCTTT

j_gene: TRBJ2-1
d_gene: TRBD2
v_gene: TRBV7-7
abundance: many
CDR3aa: CASSLAGGAYNEQFF
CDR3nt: TGTGCCAGCAGCTTAGCGGGGGGGGCCTACAATGAGCAGTTCTTC

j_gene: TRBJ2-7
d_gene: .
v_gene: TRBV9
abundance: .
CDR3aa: CASSVGDPYEQYF
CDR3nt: TGTGCCAGCAGCGTAGGGGACCCCTACGAGCAGTACTTC

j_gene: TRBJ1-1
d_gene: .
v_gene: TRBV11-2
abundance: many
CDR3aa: CASSLWEGWKNTEAFF
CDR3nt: TGTGCCAGCAGCCTCTGGGAGGGTTGGAAGAACACTGAAGCTTTCTTT

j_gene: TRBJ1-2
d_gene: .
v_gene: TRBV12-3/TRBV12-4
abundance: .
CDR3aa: CASSHRDKPNYGYTF
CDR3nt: TGTGCCAGCAGCCACCGGGACAAGCCTAACTATGGCTACACCTTC

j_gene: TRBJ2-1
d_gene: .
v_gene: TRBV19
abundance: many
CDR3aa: CASSPLQVAGQFF
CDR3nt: TGTGCCAGTAGTCCCCTACAAGTGGCCGGGCAGTTCTTC

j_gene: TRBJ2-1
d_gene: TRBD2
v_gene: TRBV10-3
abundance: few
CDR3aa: CAITTSGDYNEQFF
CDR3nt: TGTGCCATTACGACTAGCGGGGACTACAATGAGCAGTTCTTC

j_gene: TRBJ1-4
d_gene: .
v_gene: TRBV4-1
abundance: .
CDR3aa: CASSTRQATNEKLFF
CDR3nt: TGCGCCAGCAGCACGCGACAGGCAACTAATGAAAAACTGTTTTTT

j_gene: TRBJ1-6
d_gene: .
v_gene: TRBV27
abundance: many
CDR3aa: CASSLPDINSPLHF
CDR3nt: TGTGCCAGCAGTTTACCAGATATCAATTCACCCCTCCACTTT